This T cell receptor (beta chain) was identified during a study of a mutant IDH1 vaccine in newly diagnosed glioma. About the study: Vaccination of patients was performed eight times, in weeks 1, 3, 5, 7, 11, 15, 19 and 23. Antecedent treatment encompassed radiotherapy, temozolomide, or their combination; the majority received both. Vaccinations were initiated 4-6 weeks following radiotherapy alone, or were given together with temozolomide cycles.

The time point is: week 11, during vaccination. Each dose delivered 300 ug of mutant IDH1 20-mer peptide subcutaneously with imiquimod. V was cut by 7 bases and J by 3 bases, with 4 bases left in between. Per the germline V gene, CDR1 is MGHRA and CDR2 is YSYEKL. The CDR3 spans 11 residues. Assay: immunoSEQ multiplex PCR; the TCRdb copy retains only in-frame clones and omits some. The sample includes about 52,000 clones, about 91% seen only once; the top ten take 2% to 2.5%. A remark on this clone: What it recognizes is unknown.

V usage is TRBV4-1 and J usage is TRBJ2-1, with D unclear. The sequence was collected from a man aged 45-60 years with glioma. Source: PBMCs, taken from a glioma patient whose treatment included an IDH1 peptide vaccine. The CDR3 region is CASTHYNEQFF. The CDR3 DNA reads as TGCGCCAGCACCCACTACAATGAGCAGTTCTTC.